The next 23 T cell receptor beta chains were all read from a single sample in a study of beta chain features in type 1 diabetes. For these TCRs, the target antigens are not known. The whole isolated RNA underwent reverse transcription, so sequencing captured expressed TCRB transcripts. The data were produced by immunoSEQ multiplex PCR, yet TCRdb's version contains in-frame clones alone and is incomplete. The repertoire holds 300,000 to 400,000 clones, with roughly 9.8% as singletons. Broader study findings: TCRB CDR3 length was moderately but significantly reduced in all four CD4+ subsets of Type 1 diabetes patients.

Sequencing used central memory CD4+ T cells from blood. These TCRs come from a man aged 25 to 45 with type 1 diabetes.

The chain employs TRBV28 and TRBJ1-5; D gene ambiguous. The CDR3 loop spans 15 amino acids. V was trimmed by 4 bases and J by 3 bases, leaving 13 bases between them. Germline V gene sequence: CDR1 MDHEN, CDR2 SYDVKM. CDR3 loop: CASSSPGRTNQPQHF. For the CDR3, the DNA is TGTGCCAGCAGTTCCCCCGGTAGGACCAATCAGCCCCAGCATTTT.

The J gene is TRBJ1-2, the V gene TRBV28, with a possible D match to TRBD1 (5 bases). The CDR3 sequence is 14 residues long. V lost 1 base to trimming and J lost 5 bases, with 11 bases between them. Germline CDR1 is MDHEN and CDR2 is SYDVKM. The CDR3 protein is CASSLFGGAYGYTF. The CDR3 DNA follows: TGTGCCAGCAGTTTATTTGGAGGGGCGTATGGCTACACCTTC.

This clone was found many times. Other DNA sequences in the same sample also yield this CDR3. The rearrangement joins TRBV28 to TRBJ2-4, with no clear D. The CDR3 is 13 residues long. CDR1 is MDHEN, CDR2 SYDVKM, per germline. V was pared by 3 bases and J by 1 base, with 4 bases between. DNA for the CDR3: TGTGCCAGCAGTTTGCTCGCCAAAAACATTCAGTACTTC. Translating gives CASSLLAKNIQYF.

The chain links TRBV30 to TRBJ1-2; 8 bases line up with TRBD1. V lost 0 bases, J lost 7 bases, and 10 bases stayed unmatched. CDR1 and CDR2 (germline): GTSNPN, SVGIG (reference sequence). The CDR3 loop spans 15 amino acids. CDR3 sequence (DNA): TGTGCCTGGAGTGTACGGGACAGGAGGACTCTTGGCTACACCTTC. Its translation is CAWSVRDRRTLGYTF.

A few counts support this clone. V and J are TRBV6-5 and TRBJ2-7; 8 bases fit TRBD2. CDR3 length: 15 amino acids. J was trimmed by 5 bases and V by 1 base; bases with no gene match: 7. The germline CDR1 and CDR2 sequences are MNHEY and SVGAGI. The CDR3 DNA reads TGTGCCAGCAGTTACTTCGGCGGGAGGATCAACGAGCAGTACTTC. Protein sequence: CASSYFGGRINEQYF.

In this sample, this clone turned up many times. This chain links TRBV29-1 with TRBJ1-4; no firm D call. The CDR3 runs to 11 residues. CDR1 is SQVTM, CDR2 ANQGSEA, per germline. V was cut by 4 bases and J by 3 bases, with 3 bases left in between. The CDR3 sequence is CSVASNEKLFF. Written as DNA, the CDR3 is TGCAGCGTTGCTTCTAATGAAAAACTGTTTTTT.

The genes are TRBV11-2 and TRBJ2-3; D remains unclear. Germline CDR1 and CDR2: SGHAT and FQNNGV. Between the trimmed V and J ends, which lost 8 bases and 0 bases, there was a span of 9 bases. This CDR3 is 13 amino acids long. CDR3 protein: CASAESSTDTQYF. The CDR3 DNA reads as TGTGCCAGCGCGGAATCTAGCACAGATACGCAGTATTTT.

This chain links TRBV6-5 with TRBJ1-5, with D unclear. The CDR3 extends over 15 amino acids. Germline V lookup: CDR1 MNHEY, CDR2 SVGAGI. Trimming shortened V by 5 bases and J by 0 bases, and 11 bases separated the two germline ends. The CDR3 spells CASSRGRSSNQPQHF. CDR3 DNA sequence: TGTGCCAGCAGTCGTGGACGGAGTAGCAATCAGCCCCAGCATTTT.

This clone has just a few counts. The CDR3 nucleotides read TGTGCCAGCAGTTTAGGGGGCCCTATCTCCTACGAGCAGTACTTC. Translated: CASSLGGPISYEQYF. V and J are TRBV28 and TRBJ2-7; tentative D call: TRBD1 (6 bases). Trimming shortened V by 2 bases and J by 0 bases, and 11 bases separated the two germline ends. CDR1 and CDR2 (germline): MDHEN, SYDVKM. The CDR3 spans 15 residues. Together with reference TRBV28 and TRBJ2-7, the CDR3 gives the full variable domain: DVKVTQSSRYLVKRTGEKVFLECVQDMDHENMFWYRQDPGLGLRLIYFSYDVKMKEKGDIPEGYSVSREKKERFSLILESASTNQTSMYLCASSLGGPISYEQYFGPGTRLTVT.

This chain links TRBV18 with TRBJ1-5; 7 nucleotides match TRBD1. The V gene end was trimmed by 6 bases and the J gene end by 5 bases; junction bases not matched to a gene: 10. This CDR3 is built from 15 residues. In germline, CDR1 is KGHSH, CDR2 LQKENI. The CDR3 region is CASSESTGTYQPQHF. The CDR3 DNA reads as TGTGCCAGCTCCGAGTCGACAGGGACGTATCAGCCCCAGCATTTT.

This clone came up a few times. V usage is TRBV5-4 and J usage is TRBJ1-3; D ambiguous. Germline CDR1 SGHNT, CDR2 YYREEE (reference sequence). The CDR3 is 13 residues long. The V gene lost 0 bases and the J gene lost 7 bases, with 8 bases spanning the gap. CDR3 DNA sequence: TGTGCCAGCAGCTTGGATCTGGCGAACACCATATATTTT. It translates to CASSLDLANTIYF.

V is TRBV19 and J is TRBJ2-7; no firm D call. V lost 3 bases to trimming and J lost 9 bases, with 15 bases between them. The CDR3 spans 13 residues. Looked up from germline, CDR1 is LNHDA and CDR2 is SQIVND (reference sequence). Written as DNA, the CDR3 is TGTGCCAGTAGTATGGATATGAGCGAGGCGCAGTACTTC. This encodes CASSMDMSEAQYF.

The CDR3 sequence: CASSYADQPQHF. CDR3 nucleotides: TGTGCCAGCAGCTATGCTGATCAGCCCCAGCATTTT. The V call is TRBV6-5, the J call TRBJ1-5, with no clear D. This CDR3 is built from 12 residues. V lost 6 bases, J lost 5 bases, and 8 bases lay in between. Looked up from germline, CDR1 is MNHEY and CDR2 is SVGAGI.

This clone was observed a few times. The chain combines TRBV7-9 with TRBJ2-1, with 14 bases aligning to TRBD2. The V segment lost 5 bases and the J segment 9 bases; nucleotides outside the gene matches: 6. CDR1 SEHNR and CDR2 FQNEAQ come from the germline V gene (reference sequence). This CDR3 spans 15 amino acids. The CDR3 nucleotides are TGTGCCAGCAGCACGGGACTAGCGGGAGCGAGTGAGCAGTTCTTC. It codes for CASSTGLAGASEQFF.

This clone was seen ten or more times. This chain joins TRBV28 and TRBJ2-3; D is perhaps TRBD2 (6 bases). Germline V lookup: CDR1 MDHEN, CDR2 SYDVKM. The V end lost 8 bases, the J end lost 6 bases, and 21 bases lay between the germline ends. CDR3 length: 15 residues. CDR3 sequence: CASSSPGVGWDTQYF. For the CDR3, the DNA is TGTGCCAGCTCCTCGCCGGGGGTCGGCTGGGATACGCAGTATTTT.

The chain has TRBV5-1 and TRBJ1-4; no reliable D call. This CDR3 has 15 amino acids. Per the germline V gene, CDR1 is SGHRS and CDR2 is YFSETQ. V was cut by 3 bases and J by 8 bases, with 17 bases left in between. The CDR3 nucleotides read TGCGCCAGCAGCTCCTACCAGGATTTTGGGGAAAAACTGTTTTTT. The encoded protein is CASSSYQDFGEKLFF. The variable domain in full, with the rest retrieved from reference TRBV5-1 and TRBJ1-4, is KAGVTQTPRYLIKTRGQQVTLSCSPISGHRSVSWYQQTPGQGLQFLFEYFSETQRNKGNFPGRFSGRQFSNSRSEMNVSTLELGDSALYLCASSSYQDFGEKLFFGSGTQLSVL.

Comment on this clone: One junction end disagrees with the germline gene, perhaps due to a read error. The chain carries TRBV7-9 and TRBJ1-5; D is unclear. The CDR3 totals 14 residues. Looked up from germline, CDR1 is SEHNR and CDR2 is FQNEAQ (reference sequence). CDR3 nucleotide sequence: TGCGCCAGCAGCCAAGATATGGGCGATCAGCCCCAGCATTTT. It translates to CASSQDMGDQPQHF.

The table lists this clone with a few counts. The chain carries TRBV28 and TRBJ1-2, with D hard to call. Trimming removed 7 bases at V and 2 bases at J, with 5 bases between. Per the germline V gene, CDR1 is MDHEN and CDR2 is SYDVKM. The length of the CDR3 is 11 residues. The CDR3 region has the DNA TGTGCCAGCAATAGGAACTATGGCTACACCTTC. This translates into CASNRNYGYTF.

V and J are TRBV7-3 and TRBJ2-7; tentatively, D is TRBD1 (5 bases). Germline V gives CDR1 SGHTA, CDR2 FQGTGA. Trimming shortened V by 2 bases and J by 6 bases, and 8 bases separated the two germline ends. This CDR3 comprises 12 residues. This CDR3 reads CASSLPGREQYF. CDR3 nucleotide sequence: TGTGCCAGCAGCTTACCAGGGCGCGAGCAGTACTTC. The variable domain in full, with the rest retrieved from reference TRBV7-3 and TRBJ2-7, is GAGVSQTPSNKVTEKGKYVELRCDPISGHTALYWYRQSLGQGPEFLIYFQGTGAADDSGLPNDRFFAVRPEGSVSTLKIQRTERGDSAVYLCASSLPGREQYFGPGTRLTVT.

This clone was seen a handful of times. The same CDR3 is also encoded by other DNA sequences in this sample. This rearrangement joins TRBV5-1 to TRBJ1-1; D gene ambiguous. The CDR3 runs 13 residues. Germline V gene lookup returns CDR1 SGHRS and CDR2 YFSETQ. The V gene lost 0 bases and the J gene lost 1 base, with 4 bases spanning the gap. CDR3 loop: CASSLAGNTEAFF. The CDR3 DNA is TGCGCCAGCAGCTTGGCCGGGAACACTGAAGCTTTCTTT.

This chain uses TRBV7-2 with TRBJ2-4, with D perhaps given as TRBD1 or TRBD2 (6 bases each). This CDR3 region has 14 residues. V shed 2 bases and J shed 5 bases, with 10 bases lying between them. Germline loops: CDR1 SGHTA, CDR2 FQGNSA. As DNA, the CDR3 is TGTGCCAGCAGCTTATATGGGGGGCAAAACATTCAGTACTTC. Its translation: CASSLYGGQNIQYF.

This clone was found a few times. The chain links TRBV6-5 to TRBJ2-7, with D tentatively TRBD1 or TRBD2 (5 bases each). The CDR3 extends over 15 amino acids. Germline V gene sequence: CDR1 MNHEY, CDR2 SVGAGI. The ends were cut back, 5 bases at V and 0 bases at J, with 14 bases in the middle. CDR3 sequence reads: CASSQPGTSSYEQYF. CDR3 DNA: TGTGCCAGCAGTCAACCAGGGACGAGCTCCTACGAGCAGTACTTC.

The chain is built from TRBV2 and TRBJ2-1, with unresolved D. CDR1 is SNHLY, CDR2 FYNNEI, per germline. The V and J ends lost 6 bases and 7 bases respectively, with 4 bases between them. The length of the CDR3 is 10 residues. Here the CDR3 reads CASRENEQFF. The CDR3 DNA sequence: TGTGCCAGCAGGGAAAATGAGCAGTTCTTC.